This T cell receptor beta chain was captured by sequencing in a study of blood T cell repertoires in COVID-19. The table came from immunoSEQ multiplex PCR; TCRdb's copy has only in-frame clones and leaves some out. The data contain tens of thousands of clones, 82% of them seen just once; the ten biggest clones take up about 3.8%. The sequence was collected from a woman aged 55-70 years with acute or convalescent COVID-19. Sequenced: peripheral blood.

The CDR3 here is CAIGNLAGGQPGPYNEQFF. For the CDR3, the DNA is TGTGCCATCGGGAACTTAGCGGGGGGGCAGCCGGGACCCTACAATGAGCAGTTCTTC. The V and J genes are TRBV10-3 and TRBJ2-1; TRBD2 matches at 11 bases. In germline, CDR1 is ENHRY, CDR2 SYGVKD. The CDR3 has 19 amino acids. V gave up 8 bases and J gave up 2 bases; unmatched junction bases: 17.